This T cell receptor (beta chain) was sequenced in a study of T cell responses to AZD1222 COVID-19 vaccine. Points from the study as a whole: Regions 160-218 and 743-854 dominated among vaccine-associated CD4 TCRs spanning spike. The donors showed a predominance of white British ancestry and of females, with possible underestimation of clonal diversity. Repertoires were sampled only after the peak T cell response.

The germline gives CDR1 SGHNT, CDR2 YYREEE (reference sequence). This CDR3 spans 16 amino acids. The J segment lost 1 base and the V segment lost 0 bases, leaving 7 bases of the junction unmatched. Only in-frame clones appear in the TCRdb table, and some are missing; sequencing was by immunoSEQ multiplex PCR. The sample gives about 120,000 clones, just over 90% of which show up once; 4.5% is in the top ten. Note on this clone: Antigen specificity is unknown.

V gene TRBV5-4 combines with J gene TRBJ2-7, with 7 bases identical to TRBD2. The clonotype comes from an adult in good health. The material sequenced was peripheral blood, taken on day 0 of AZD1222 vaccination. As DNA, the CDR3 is TGTGCCAGCAGCTTGGACCGGGGGGACGGATCCTACGAGCAGTACTTC. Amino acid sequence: CASSLDRGDGSYEQYF.